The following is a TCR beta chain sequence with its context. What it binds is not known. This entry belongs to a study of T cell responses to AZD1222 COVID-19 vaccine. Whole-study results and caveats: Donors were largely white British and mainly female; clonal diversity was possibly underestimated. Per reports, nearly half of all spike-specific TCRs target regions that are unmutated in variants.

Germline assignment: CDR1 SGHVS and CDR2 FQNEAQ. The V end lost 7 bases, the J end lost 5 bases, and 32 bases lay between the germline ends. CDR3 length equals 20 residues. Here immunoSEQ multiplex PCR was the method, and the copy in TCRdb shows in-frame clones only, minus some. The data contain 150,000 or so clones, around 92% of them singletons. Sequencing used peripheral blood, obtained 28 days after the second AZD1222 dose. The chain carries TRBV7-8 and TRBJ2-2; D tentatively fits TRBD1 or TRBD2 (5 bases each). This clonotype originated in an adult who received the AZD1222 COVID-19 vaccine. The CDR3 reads CASIPTILGEGEKRTGELFF. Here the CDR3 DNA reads TGTGCCAGCATCCCCACAATTTTGGGGGAAGGGGAAAAGAGAACCGGGGAGCTGTTTTTT.